Sequencing of this T cell receptor beta chain was carried out in a study of T-cell memory formation after mild COVID-19. TCRdb itself ran the 5' RACE reads through MiXCR, one entry per CDR3 protein. This sample has 580,000 or so distinct CDR3 sequences, with roughly 17% found just once. This clonotype was seen a few times. The clonotype was recovered from an adult woman who had mild COVID-19 (a few samples of this study predate the infection). Cell type and time point are not known. Sequencing was performed on PBMCs or a T cell subset sorted from them (not recorded which).

The CDR3 is CASKLSGDGYTF. CDR3 bases: TGTGCCAGCAAGCTTAGCGGGGATGGCTACACCTTC. The J gene is TRBJ1-2, the V gene TRBV7-9; D is unclear. Germline V gene lookup returns CDR1 SEHNR and CDR2 FQNEAQ (reference sequence). This CDR3 is built from 12 residues. V was shortened by 7 bases and J by 6 bases, with 12 bases between the two germline ends.